The clone carrying this TCR beta chain was picked up many times. CDR3 size: 18 residues. Trimming pared 1 base from V and 3 bases from J, leaving 21 bases between. Germline assignment: CDR1 MGHRA and CDR2 YSYEKL. The investigators amplified TCR beta CDR3 regions from RNA transcripts. Researchers ran a first-round RT-PCR on the TCR CDR3 using the HTBI primer set. TCRdb called the multiplex PCR reads again in MiXCR, with one record for every CDR3 protein. The sample lists almost 600,000 distinct CDR3 sequences, just over 45% seen once, with around 8% in the top ten. The data belong to a study of T cells in Graves' hyperthyroidism and ophthalmopathy. Exclusion of a patient resulted from uncontrolled infection, other autoimmune disease, pregnancy or lactation.

Specimen: peripheral blood or thyroid tissue (not recorded which). V gene TRBV4-1 combines with J gene TRBJ1-1; tentative D call: TRBD1 (5 bases). The sequence derives from a woman under 30 with Graves' hyperthyroidism. CDR3: CASSQGGSRVAKDTEAFF. The CDR3 DNA reads TGCGCCAGCAGCCAAGGGGGGAGCAGGGTAGCGAAGGACACTGAAGCTTTCTTT.